This TCR beta chain was captured by sequencing in a study of a mutant IDH1 vaccine in newly diagnosed glioma. Study as a whole: Either 4-6 weeks after radiotherapy alone or alongside temozolomide, vaccination was begun.

Time point defined: week 11, during vaccination. A 20-mer mutant IDH1 peptide at 300 ug was injected subcutaneously with topical imiquimod. The count of this clone is one. Its antigen remains unknown. Other nucleotide sequences from this sample produce the same CDR3. Data came from immunoSEQ multiplex PCR; TCRdb stores just in-frame clones and leaves some out. The table has around 62,000 clones, 89% seen once. This CDR3 is 13 amino acids long. Trimming at V came to 2 bases and at J to 4 bases, leaving 1 base not matched to a gene. Looked up from germline, CDR1 is SGHAT and CDR2 is FQNNGV. V and J are TRBV11-2 and TRBJ1-2; 7 bases agree with TRBD1. The sequence was obtained from a man aged 35-49 years with glioma. Specimen: PBMCs, collected from a glioma patient whose treatment included an IDH1 peptide vaccine. In DNA form, the CDR3 reads TGTGCCAGCAGCTTACCAGGGGGCTATGGCTACACCTTC. It encodes CASSLPGGYGYTF.